The 28 T cell receptor beta chains below were found in one sample sequenced in a study of CD8 T cells in Susac syndrome. Roughly 0.45 to 1 ug RNA was reverse transcribed with random hexamers. TCRdb called the immunoSEQ multiplex PCR reads again in MiXCR, with one record for every CDR3 protein. The data show 200,000 to 250,000 distinct CDR3 sequences, with roughly 96% seen just once and 0.085% to 0.095% held by the top ten. The material sequenced was CD4+ T cells from PBMCs. These receptors came from a human donor with multiple sclerosis.

The rearrangement links TRBV2 to TRBJ2-4, with D unresolved. The CDR3 runs to 15 residues. The V gene's germline CDR1 is SNHLY and CDR2 FYNNEI. The ends were cut back, 6 bases at V and 1 base at J, with 13 bases in the middle. In DNA form, the CDR3 reads TGTGCCAGCAGGGACCTGGCAGTCGCCAAAAACATTCAGTACTTC. Protein product: CASRDLAVAKNIQYF.

The chain uses TRBV4-1 and TRBJ2-2; D might be TRBD2 (6 bases). In germline, CDR1 is MGHRA, CDR2 YSYEKL. This CDR3 comprises 16 residues. The V end was cut by 2 bases, the J end by 5 bases, with 15 bases between. The CDR3, as DNA: TGCGCCAGCAGCCAACCCGAGGGACTTATAACCGGGGAGCTGTTTTTT. This encodes CASSQPEGLITGELFF.

V is TRBV4-1 and J is TRBJ1-5, with a tentative D call TRBD1 (6 bases). The CDR3 consists of 15 residues. The ends were cut back, 3 bases at V and 7 bases at J, with 16 bases in the middle. Germline V gene lookup returns CDR1 MGHRA and CDR2 YSYEKL. CDR3 coding DNA: TGCGCCAGCAGCCAGCAGGGGACCGTAGGACAGCCCCAGCATTTT. The encoded protein is CASSQQGTVGQPQHF.

The rearrangement uses TRBV15 and TRBJ2-3; D not certain. Germline loops: CDR1 LNHNV, CDR2 YYDKDF (reference sequence). This CDR3 spans 13 amino acids. Trimming stripped 2 bases from V and 5 bases from J, with 8 bases between. CDR3 in amino acids: CATSRSLKDTQYF. The CDR3 DNA reads TGTGCCACCAGCAGAAGTTTGAAAGATACGCAGTATTTT. The whole variable domain, remainder taken from reference TRBV15 and TRBJ2-3, is DAMVIQNPRYQVTQFGKPVTLSCSQTLNHNVMYWYQQKSSQAPKLLFHYYDKDFNNEADTPDNFQSRRPNTSFCFLDIRSPGLGDTAMYLCATSRSLKDTQYFGPGTRLTVL.

The CDR3 DNA follows: TGTGCCATCAGGTTGACTAGCGGGGGCTCCTACGAGCAGTACTTC. The encoded protein is CAIRLTSGGSYEQYF. This chain uses TRBV10-3 with TRBJ2-7; 12 nucleotides line up with TRBD2. In germline, CDR1 is ENHRY, CDR2 SYGVKD. This CDR3 contains 15 residues. J was trimmed by 0 bases and V by 6 bases; bases with no gene match: 3.

This chain links TRBV29-1 with TRBJ2-7; no firm D call. V shed 4 bases and J shed 0 bases, with 13 bases lying between them. The CDR3 runs 14 residues. Germline V gene lookup returns CDR1 SQVTM and CDR2 ANQGSEA. The CDR3 DNA sequence: TGCAGCGTTGGACGGCCCGAAAACTCCTACGAGCAGTACTTC. It yields the protein CSVGRPENSYEQYF.

V gene TRBV27 combines with J gene TRBJ1-2; 7 bases map to TRBD1. Germline V gene lookup returns CDR1 MNHEY and CDR2 SMNVEV (reference sequence). This CDR3 region has 14 residues. J gave up 6 bases and V 6 bases, and 10 bases lay outside the gene matches. The CDR3 here is CASRSETGLHGYTF. The DNA for the CDR3 is TGTGCCAGCAGGTCCGAGACAGGGTTACATGGCTACACCTTC.

This clonotype was seen only once. The chain links TRBV20-1 to TRBJ1-1; D possibly corresponds to TRBD1 (5 bases). Germline CDR1 is DFQATT and CDR2 is SNEGSKA (reference sequence). The CDR3 has 13 amino acids. Trimming left V 5 bases short and J 1 base short, with 11 bases between. The CDR3 DNA reads TGCAGTGCTGGGGGACGGACGAACACTGAAGCTTTCTTT. Protein sequence: CSAGGRTNTEAFF.

This chain joins TRBV29-1 and TRBJ1-4; 8 bases line up with TRBD1. CDR3 length: 13 residues. Germline V gene lookup returns CDR1 SQVTM and CDR2 ANQGSEA. J gave up 4 bases and V 5 bases, and 3 bases lay outside the gene matches. DNA of the CDR3: TGCAGCGTTCGACAGGGGCGTAATGAAAAACTGTTTTTT. This gives the protein CSVRQGRNEKLFF.

The gene calls are TRBV7-6 and TRBJ2-5; TRBD1 matches at 9 bases. The length of the CDR3 is 16 residues. The germline V gene encodes CDR1 SGHVS and CDR2 FNYEAQ. V lost 2 bases and J lost 2; bases outside the gene matches: 6. This CDR3 is CASSLLGDRAQETQYF. The DNA for the CDR3 is TGTGCCAGCAGCTTACTAGGGGACAGGGCACAAGAGACCCAGTACTTC.

The rearrangement uses TRBV5-1 and TRBJ2-2, with D unresolved. The CDR3 covers 14 residues. Germline V lookup: CDR1 SGHRS, CDR2 YFSETQ. The germline V and J ends were trimmed by 9 bases and 2 bases, with 14 bases remaining between them. Here the CDR3 reads CATQPGRNTGELFF. In DNA, the CDR3 is TGCGCCACCCAACCGGGCAGAAACACCGGGGAGCTGTTTTTT.

The chain combines TRBV25-1 with TRBJ1-4; perhaps TRBD1 as D (5 bases). The length of the CDR3 is 15 residues. Germline V gene data show CDR1 as MGHDK and CDR2 as SYGVNS. Deletions cut 4 bases from V and 4 bases from J, with 13 bases between. The CDR3: CASSVPTVSNEKLFF. The CDR3 DNA follows: TGTGCCAGCAGTGTCCCGACAGTTAGTAATGAAAAACTGTTTTTT.

This chain links TRBV23-1 with TRBJ1-1; D unclear. TRBV23-1 is noted as an ORF with a role that remains uncertain. This CDR3 contains 14 residues. V lost 0 bases and J lost 7, with 12 bases in between. Here the CDR3 reads CASSQSPSVDEAFF. CDR3 DNA sequence: TGCGCCAGCAGTCAATCCCCCTCGGTGGATGAAGCTTTCTTT.

The V gene is TRBV27, the J gene TRBJ1-5; possibly TRBD1 for D (6 bases). The germline V and J ends were trimmed by 5 bases and 1 base, with 12 bases remaining between them. CDR1 MNHEY and CDR2 SMNVEV come from the germline V gene (reference sequence). CDR3 length equals 15 residues. CDR3 amino acids: CASSAETGSNQPQHF. CDR3 sequence (DNA): TGTGCCAGCAGTGCCGAGACAGGCAGCAATCAGCCCCAGCATTTT.

The genes are TRBV7-2 and TRBJ2-1; 10 nucleotides align to TRBD2. This CDR3 comprises 15 residues. The V segment lost 3 bases and the J segment 10 bases; nucleotides outside the gene matches: 9. Per germline, CDR1 SGHTA and CDR2 FQGNSA. CDR3 sequence: CASSFTSGTTWEQFF. CDR3 sequence (DNA): TGTGCCAGCAGCTTTACTAGCGGGACCACGTGGGAGCAGTTCTTC.

J is TRBJ2-7 and V is TRBV20-1, with TRBD1 identical over 7 bases. After removal of 1 base from V and 2 bases from J, the junction contained 8 bases not matched to a gene. The germline V gene encodes CDR1 DFQATT and CDR2 SNEGSKA (reference sequence). The CDR3 has 15 residues. The CDR3 nucleotides are TGCAGTGCTAGAGGTCGAGGGGGCCCGACCTACGAGCAGTACTTC. Its translation: CSARGRGGPTYEQYF.

The V gene is TRBV27, the J gene TRBJ2-7; perhaps D is TRBD1 or TRBD2 (5 bases each). V was shortened by 6 bases and J by 3 bases, with 12 bases between the two germline ends. Germline CDR1 is MNHEY and CDR2 is SMNVEV (reference sequence). This CDR3 comprises 13 residues. The CDR3 bases are TGTGCCAGCAGACGTGGGACCAACTACGAGCAGTACTTC. It translates to CASRRGTNYEQYF.

This CDR3 reads CASSPSILLLNYGYTF. In DNA, the CDR3 is TGTGCCAGCTCACCATCGATCTTATTACTTAACTATGGCTACACCTTC. The V gene is TRBV18, the J gene TRBJ1-2; D is uncertain. Trimming took off 2 bases at V and 1 base at J, with 14 bases between the two ends. The CDR3 consists of 16 residues. Germline assignment: CDR1 KGHSH and CDR2 LQKENI.

Comments on this clonotype: One end of the junction is discordant with germline, which a read error may explain. The rearrangement links TRBV6-1 to TRBJ1-1; TRBD1 is a possible D gene (5 bases). The CDR3 extends over 16 amino acids. Germline CDR1 MNHNS, CDR2 SASEGT. This CDR3 is CASSPTSNSRGRTGEF. CDR3 DNA: TGTGCCAGCAGTCCCACATCTAACAGTCGAGGCCGGACGGGGGAGTTT.

This rearrangement joins TRBV7-3 to TRBJ2-1; weak D call: TRBD2 (7 bases). The V gene's germline CDR1 is SGHTA and CDR2 FQGTGA. The germline V and J ends were trimmed by 1 base and 5 bases, with 15 bases remaining between them. The CDR3 runs to 16 residues. The CDR3 loop reads CASSLMGASGHNEQFF. In nucleotides, the CDR3 is TGTGCCAGCAGCTTAATGGGGGCTAGCGGACACAATGAGCAGTTCTTC.

The rearrangement uses TRBV29-1 and TRBJ2-1, with 12 bases aligning to TRBD2. CDR3 size: 17 residues. V trimming: 0 bases; J trimming: 3 bases; junction bases outside the gene matches: 6. Germline values: CDR1 SQVTM, CDR2 ANQGSEA. CDR3 nucleotides: TGCAGCGTTGAAGAAGGGCTAGCGGGAGGGAGCTACAATGAGCAGTTCTTC. It specifies CSVEEGLAGGSYNEQFF.

CDR3 in amino acids: CSASPAAWVGEQYF. The CDR3 nucleotides read TGCAGTGCTAGCCCAGCGGCATGGGTTGGGGAGCAGTACTTC. J is TRBJ2-7 and V is TRBV20-1; possibly TRBD2 for D (5 bases). Germline CDR1 and CDR2: DFQATT and SNEGSKA (reference sequence). This CDR3 is built from 14 residues. V was shortened by 3 bases and J by 7 bases, with 19 bases between the two germline ends.

The chain carries TRBV2 and TRBJ1-6; no clear D. The V and J ends lost 4 bases and 8 bases respectively, with 12 bases between them. Germline V CDR1 and CDR2: SNHLY, FYNNEI. CDR3 length: 14 residues. The CDR3 coding sequence is TGTGCCAGCAGTGGGCCGGGAGAATATTCACCCCTCCACTTT. This sequence encodes CASSGPGEYSPLHF.

The chain joins TRBV29-1 to TRBJ2-7; weak D call: TRBD1 (5 bases). Trimming left V 5 bases short and J 2 bases short, with 7 bases between. Germline CDR1 and CDR2: SQVTM and ANQGSEA. The CDR3 runs to 11 residues. CDR3 in amino acids: CSVRTTYEQYF. The CDR3, as DNA: TGCAGCGTTAGGACAACCTACGAGCAGTACTTC.

A single count supports this clonotype. This chain uses TRBV20-1 with TRBJ2-5, with 9 bases identical to TRBD2. Germline V gives CDR1 DFQATT, CDR2 SNEGSKA (reference sequence). V was clipped by 6 bases and J by 7 bases; unmatched bases: 12. This CDR3 spans 14 amino acids. CDR3 protein: CSAQSSGGEGTQYF. The CDR3 bases are TGCAGTGCCCAAAGTAGCGGGGGCGAGGGGACCCAGTACTTC.

This sequence joins TRBV20-1 and TRBJ1-5; D is undetermined. Trimming pared 5 bases from V and 13 bases from J, leaving 27 bases between. There are 15 residues in the CDR3. Germline V gene data show CDR1 as DFQATT and CDR2 as SNEGSKA (reference sequence). The CDR3 is CSALDGPRTSTPQHF. The CDR3 region has the DNA TGCAGTGCTCTGGACGGCCCCCGAACGTCTACGCCTCAGCATTTT.

V gene TRBV7-9 combines with J gene TRBJ2-1; D ambiguous. There are 11 residues in the CDR3. The germline CDR1 and CDR2 sequences are SEHNR and FQNEAQ (reference sequence). Trimming removed 5 bases from V and 14 bases from J, with 13 bases in between. CDR3 protein: CASSLGLYEFF. CDR3 DNA: TGTGCCAGCAGCCTCGGGCTATACGAGTTCTTC.

The chain uses TRBV12-3 or TRBV12-4 and TRBJ2-7; 12 bases are shared with TRBD1. This CDR3 spans 15 amino acids. Trimming removed 6 bases from V and 6 bases from J; junction bases left unmatched: 9. This CDR3 is CASSPYRDRGREQYF. CDR3 DNA sequence: TGTGCCAGCAGCCCCTACCGGGACAGGGGGCGCGAGCAGTACTTC.